This T cell receptor (beta chain) was sequenced for a study of response to subunit inactivated influenza vaccine (dated by TCRdb to 2017 to 2018). About the full investigation: Deep quantitative T cell receptor repertoire profiling was used in the study to track responses to a trivalent subunit inactivated influenza vaccine.

What the research found in general, with its limitations: It was suggested by the authors that each seasonal influenza vaccination may recruit only a limited number of new T cells.

The CDR3 goes from the cysteine to the phenylalanine over 15 residues. CDR3 DNA only is kept here, 45 bases in frame from base 1. For CDR1 and CDR2, the germline V gene (reference sequence) lists SEHNR and FQNEAQ. V has 7 bases trimmed and J has 5 bases trimmed; junction bases matching no gene number 11. Library construction relied on RT-PCR. The run used an Illumina HiSeq 2500. Starting from the raw public reads, TCRdb applied fastp trimming at Q25, assembled clones with MiXCR and retained in-frame beta chains. When rows share a CDR3 protein, they turn into one entry using the most common DNA and genes. Within this sample are about 650,000 distinct CDR3 sequences, with more than 15% of them counted one time only. The ten largest account for around 10% of the sample. This clonotype was found a few times. There is no known antigen for this receptor. Qualities for individual bases were not recorded, and no much larger clone is one base off.

Sequences were derived from PBMCs from blood, sampled about 12 days after vaccination. The receptor comes from a man between 50 and 59 years old who received an inactivated influenza vaccine. Donor details come from another sample of the same person, matched by shared clones. The receptor chain draws on TRBV7-9 and TRBJ2-1, with 7 central nucleotides matching TRBD1. The DNA sequence is as follows: TGTGCCAGCACCCCTGGGACAGCTGACCACAATGAGCAGTTCTTC. Translated, this gives CASTPGTADHNEQFF.